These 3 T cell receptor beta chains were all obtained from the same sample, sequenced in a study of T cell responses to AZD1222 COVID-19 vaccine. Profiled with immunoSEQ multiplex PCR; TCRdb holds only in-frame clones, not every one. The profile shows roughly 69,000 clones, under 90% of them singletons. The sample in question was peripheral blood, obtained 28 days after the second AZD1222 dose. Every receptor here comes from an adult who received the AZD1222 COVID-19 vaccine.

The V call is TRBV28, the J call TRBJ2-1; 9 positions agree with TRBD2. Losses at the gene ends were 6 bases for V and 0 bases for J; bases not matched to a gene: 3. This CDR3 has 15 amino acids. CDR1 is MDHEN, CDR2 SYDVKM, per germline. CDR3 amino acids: CASRREGPSYNEQFF. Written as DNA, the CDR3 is TGTGCCAGCAGGCGGGAGGGTCCCTCCTACAATGAGCAGTTCTTC.

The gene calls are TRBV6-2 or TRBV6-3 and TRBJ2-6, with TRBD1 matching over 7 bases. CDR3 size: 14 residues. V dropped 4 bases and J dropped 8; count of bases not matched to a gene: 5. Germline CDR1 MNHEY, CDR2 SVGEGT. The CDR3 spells CASSFTGDPNVLTF. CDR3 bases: TGTGCCAGCAGTTTTACAGGGGATCCCAACGTCCTGACTTTC.

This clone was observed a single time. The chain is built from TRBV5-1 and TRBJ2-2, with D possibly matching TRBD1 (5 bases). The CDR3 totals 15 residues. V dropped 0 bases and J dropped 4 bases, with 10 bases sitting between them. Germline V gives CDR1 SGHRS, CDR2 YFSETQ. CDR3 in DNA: TGCGCCAGCAGCTTGGGGCAGGGCGGCACCGGGGAGCTGTTTTTT. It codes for CASSLGQGGTGELFF. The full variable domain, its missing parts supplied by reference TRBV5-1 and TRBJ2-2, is KAGVTQTPRYLIKTRGQQVTLSCSPISGHRSVSWYQQTPGQGLQFLFEYFSETQRNKGNFPGRFSGRQFSNSRSEMNVSTLELGDSALYLCASSLGQGGTGELFFGEGSRLTVL.